The sequence of this T cell receptor (beta chain) was determined in a study of technical replicates of blood from several donors. V shed 3 bases and J 5 bases; nucleotides not matched to a gene: 21. The CDR3 runs to 19 residues. Looked up from germline, CDR1 is SGHAT and CDR2 is FQNNGV. Method: immunoSEQ multiplex PCR; TCRdb's copy keeps in-frame clones and lacks some. The table has about 54,000 clones, 85% to 95% seen once. The TCR originated in a human donor in good health. The chain combines TRBV11-2 with TRBJ2-5, with 7 bases that match TRBD2. Sequencing was performed on T cells isolated from PBMCs. This CDR3 reads CASSFPLGEAGIGWETQYF. The CDR3 DNA reads TGTGCCAGCAGCTTCCCCCTCGGGGAAGCGGGGATCGGTTGGGAGACCCAGTACTTC.